This T cell receptor (beta chain) derives from a study of shared clonotypes between healthy human individuals. Study-level findings and limits: Estimated clonotype richness was generally higher in naive than memory subsets. Only blood was sampled; tissue repertoires likely differ.

The authors distributed each subset's genomic DNA evenly over several immunoSEQ plates. Profiled with immunoSEQ multiplex PCR; TCRdb holds only in-frame clones, not every one. The table has 2 million to 3 million clones, 90% to 95% seen once. About this clone: The antigen is undetermined.

The CDR3 is 14 residues long. The germline V gene encodes CDR1 SGHVS and CDR2 FQNEAQ. V trimming: 5 bases; J trimming: 5 bases; junction bases outside the gene matches: 8. The J gene is TRBJ2-7, the V gene TRBV7-8; 8 nucleotides agree with TRBD2. This receptor was obtained from a man between 18 and 35 years old in good health. Some clones in this sample may be carry-over from other donors' samples. The sample comprised naive CD4+ T cells from PBMCs. The subset denotes: CD45RA+ positively selected. The CDR3 DNA follows: TGTGCCAGCAGCCACCCTAGCGGGCCCCACGAGCAGTACTTC. Translating gives CASSHPSGPHEQYF.